The 2 T cell receptor beta chains presented below share a single source sample, sequenced in a study of T-cell memory formation after mild COVID-19. TCRdb redid the calling of the 5' RACE reads with MiXCR, one entry per CDR3 protein. The sample records a few hundred thousand distinct CDR3 sequences, roughly 10% being singletons. The sample was PBMCs or a T cell subset sorted from them (not recorded which). Every receptor here comes from a man aged 18 to 30 who had mild COVID-19 (a few samples of this study predate the infection). Cell type and time point are not known.

J is TRBJ2-7 and V is TRBV7-8; D remains ambiguous. CDR1 SGHVS and CDR2 FQNEAQ come from the germline V gene. This CDR3 region has 14 residues. The CDR3 DNA sequence: TGTGCCAGCAGCCCGCGGCTTATTGCCTATGAGCAGTACGTC. Its protein product is CASSPRLIAYEQYV.

This clonotype was seen more than once but under ten times. The chain is built from TRBV5-1 and TRBJ2-3; D is unclear. The CDR3 runs 15 residues. Germline V CDR1 and CDR2: SGHRS, YFSETQ. V was clipped by 4 bases and J by 4 bases, with 16 bases between them. The CDR3 coding sequence is TGCGCCAGCAGCACGGGTCAACCAGGCGCAGATACGCAGTATTTT. This gives the protein CASSTGQPGADTQYF.